This is a list of T cell receptor beta chains from one sample in a study of blood T cell repertoires in COVID-19. The assay was immunoSEQ multiplex PCR, and TCRdb's table has in-frame clones only and misses some. The sample lists approximately 490,000 clones, approximately 86% seen once, with around 7.9% in the top ten. The specimen was PBMCs or T cells enriched from blood (not recorded which). All receptors come from an older woman who had recovered from COVID-19. The CDR3 runs from the conserved cysteine through the conserved F or W. D genes are given only for firm matches. Expanded clones are given a class, and other clones once, few, many or no size at all.

j_call: TRBJ2-7
d_call: TRBD1
v_call: TRBV7-9
clone_size: few
cdr3_aa: CASSFGQGRNYEQYF
cdr3_nt: TGTGCCAGCAGCTTTGGACAGGGGCGAAACTACGAGCAGTACTTC

j_call: TRBJ2-2
d_call: TRBD1
v_call: TRBV7-2
clone_size: .
cdr3_aa: CASSRRTGANTGELFF
cdr3_nt: TGTGCCAGCAGCAGGAGGACAGGAGCGAACACCGGGGAGCTGTTTTTT

j_call: TRBJ1-2
d_call: TRBD1
v_call: TRBV5-1
clone_size: .
cdr3_aa: CASSPLGGHGYTF
cdr3_nt: TGCGCCAGCAGCCCTCTAGGGGGCCATGGCTACACCTTC

j_call: TRBJ1-3
d_call: .
v_call: TRBV5-1
clone_size: .
cdr3_aa: CASSLAGGEYGNTIYF
cdr3_nt: TGCGCCAGCAGCTTGGCGGGGGGTGAATATGGAAACACCATATATTTT

j_call: TRBJ2-7
d_call: TRBD1
v_call: TRBV5-1
clone_size: .
cdr3_aa: CASGATGDHEQYF
cdr3_nt: TGCGCCAGCGGGGCGACAGGGGACCACGAGCAGTACTTC

j_call: TRBJ1-1
d_call: .
v_call: TRBV5-1
clone_size: few
cdr3_aa: CASSVGMGVGDTEAFF
cdr3_nt: TGCGCCAGCAGTGTTGGCATGGGTGTGGGAGACACTGAAGCTTTCTTT

j_call: TRBJ2-3
d_call: TRBD1
v_call: TRBV4-1
clone_size: .
cdr3_aa: CASSRPGQGTDTQYF
cdr3_nt: TGCGCCAGCAGCAGACCGGGACAGGGAACAGATACGCAGTATTTT

j_call: TRBJ1-4
d_call: .
v_call: TRBV9
clone_size: .
cdr3_aa: CASSVSWREPSEKLFF
cdr3_nt: TGTGCCAGCAGCGTTTCGTGGAGGGAGCCCTCTGAAAAACTGTTTTTT

j_call: TRBJ1-1
d_call: .
v_call: TRBV6-4
clone_size: .
cdr3_aa: CASSGAKNTEAFF
cdr3_nt: TGTGCCAGCAGTGGGGCTAAGAACACTGAAGCTTTCTTT

j_call: TRBJ2-5
d_call: .
v_call: TRBV18
clone_size: .
cdr3_aa: CASSLVVAAVQETQYF
cdr3_nt: TGTGCCAGCTCACTTGTAGTAGCGGCTGTTCAGGAGACCCAGTACTTC

j_call: TRBJ1-4
d_call: .
v_call: TRBV2
clone_size: .
cdr3_aa: CASGQGYEKLFF
cdr3_nt: TGTGCCAGCGGGCAGGGATATGAAAAACTGTTTTTT

j_call: TRBJ2-7
d_call: TRBD1
v_call: TRBV4-1
clone_size: .
cdr3_aa: CASSLNPGQGGYEQYF
cdr3_nt: TGCGCCAGCAGCCTAAACCCGGGACAGGGAGGCTACGAGCAGTACTTC

j_call: TRBJ2-7
d_call: .
v_call: TRBV3-1/TRBV3-2
clone_size: .
cdr3_aa: CASSQVPEPSYEQYF
cdr3_nt: TGTGCCAGCAGCCAAGTACCAGAACCCTCCTACGAGCAGTACTTC

j_call: TRBJ1-5
d_call: .
v_call: TRBV2
clone_size: .
cdr3_aa: CASSEQGQINQPQHF
cdr3_nt: TGTGCCAGCAGTGAACAGGGACAAATCAATCAGCCCCAGCATTTT

j_call: TRBJ1-2
d_call: .
v_call: TRBV7-9
clone_size: .
cdr3_aa: CASSLDPVGDYGYTF
cdr3_nt: TGTGCCAGCAGCTTAGATCCAGTAGGGGACTATGGCTACACCTTC

j_call: TRBJ1-2
d_call: TRBD1
v_call: TRBV2
clone_size: .
cdr3_aa: CASSRGLDYGYTF
cdr3_nt: TGTGCCAGCAGCAGGGGGCTGGACTATGGCTACACCTTC

j_call: TRBJ1-3
d_call: .
v_call: TRBV6-5
clone_size: once
cdr3_aa: CASILRSGTGNTIYF
cdr3_nt: TGTGCCAGCATCCTCAGGAGCGGGACTGGAAACACCATATATTTT

j_call: TRBJ1-2
d_call: TRBD1
v_call: TRBV30
clone_size: .
cdr3_aa: CAWSIRGTGANYGYTF
cdr3_nt: TGTGCCTGGAGCATACGGGGGACAGGGGCTAACTATGGCTACACCTTC

j_call: TRBJ2-2
d_call: TRBD2
v_call: TRBV19
clone_size: .
cdr3_aa: CASSPWTSGSGELFF
cdr3_nt: TGTGCCAGTAGCCCCTGGACTAGCGGCTCCGGGGAGCTGTTTTTT

j_call: TRBJ2-1
d_call: .
v_call: TRBV10-3
clone_size: .
cdr3_aa: CAIAPSFHEQFF
cdr3_nt: TGTGCCATCGCCCCTAGCTTTCATGAGCAGTTCTTC

j_call: TRBJ1-4
d_call: TRBD1
v_call: TRBV19
clone_size: once
cdr3_aa: CASSTTGRLFEKLFF
cdr3_nt: TGTGCCAGTAGTACGACAGGGAGGCTGTTTGAAAAACTGTTTTTT

j_call: TRBJ1-1
d_call: .
v_call: TRBV27
clone_size: .
cdr3_aa: CASSLSGRRNTEAFF
cdr3_nt: TGTGCCAGCAGTTTATCAGGTAGGAGGAACACTGAAGCTTTCTTT